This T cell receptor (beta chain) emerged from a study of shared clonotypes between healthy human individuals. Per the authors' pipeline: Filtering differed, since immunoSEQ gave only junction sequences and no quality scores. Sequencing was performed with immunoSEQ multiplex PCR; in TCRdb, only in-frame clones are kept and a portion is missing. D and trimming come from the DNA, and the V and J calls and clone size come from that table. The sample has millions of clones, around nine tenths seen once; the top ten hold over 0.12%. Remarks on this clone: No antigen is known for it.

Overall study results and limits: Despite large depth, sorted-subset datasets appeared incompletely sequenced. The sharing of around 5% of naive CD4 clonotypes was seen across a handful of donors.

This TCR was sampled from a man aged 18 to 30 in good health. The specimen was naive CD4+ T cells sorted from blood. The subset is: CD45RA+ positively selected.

The CDR3 loop reads CASSEREGSYEQYF. The CDR3 DNA follows: TGCGCCAGCAGTGAGCGGGAGGGATCCTACGAGCAGTACTTC. V and J are TRBV10-1 and TRBJ2-7; 8 bases are a match to TRBD2. Germline V gives CDR1 WNHNN, CDR2 SYGVQD (reference sequence). Trimming at V came to 2 bases and at J to 1 base, leaving 1 base not matched to a gene. CDR3 size: 14 residues.